The 13 T cell receptor beta chains presented below share a single source sample, sequenced in a study of cytomegalovirus exposure and HLA in healthy donors. It was with 60 Vbeta and 13 Jbeta primers that the PCR ran. Assay used: immunoSEQ multiplex PCR; TCRdb lists only in-frame clones, some missing. The table has 200,000 to 250,000 clones, 75% to 85% seen once. Sequencing used PBMCs. The receptors stem from a woman aged 55-69 years in good health and CMV-seropositive.

The chain carries TRBV4-1 and TRBJ2-5; 10 bases line up with TRBD2. The CDR3 totals 15 residues. Trimming took 5 bases from V and 7 from J; bases not matched to a gene: 10. CDR1 is MGHRA, CDR2 YSYEKL, per germline. CDR3 in amino acids: CASSLRTSGIGTQYF. The CDR3 region has the DNA TGCGCCAGCAGCTTACGGACTAGCGGCATTGGGACCCAGTACTTC.

This chain uses TRBV2 with TRBJ2-7; 7 positions match TRBD1. The CDR3 extends over 14 amino acids. CDR1 and CDR2 from the germline V gene are SNHLY and FYNNEI. Germline trimming cut 7 bases from V and 3 bases from J; bases unmatched to any gene: 9. In nucleotides, the CDR3 is TGTGCCAGCAATACCGGGACAGTCAGCTACGAGCAGTACTTC. Translating gives CASNTGTVSYEQYF.

V and J are TRBV27 and TRBJ2-7; a possible D gene is TRBD2 (5 bases). Germline V gene data show CDR1 as MNHEY and CDR2 as SMNVEV (reference sequence). The germline V and J ends were trimmed by 8 bases and 4 bases, with 21 bases remaining between them. CDR3 size: 15 residues. Here the CDR3 reads CASGSSSRPGYEQYF. CDR3 nucleotides: TGTGCCAGCGGGTCGAGCTCGAGGCCGGGGTACGAGCAGTACTTC.

The chain is built from TRBV27 and TRBJ2-5, with unresolved D. The end of the DNA is better explained by TRBJ2-7, so the J call may be wrong. The CDR3 covers 16 residues. The germline V gene encodes CDR1 MNHEY and CDR2 SMNVEV (reference sequence). The CDR3 loop reads CASSLSILASTYEQYF. For the CDR3, the DNA is TGTGCCAGCAGTTTATCGATTCTCGCCTCAACGTACGAGCAGTACTTC.

The CDR3 DNA is TGTGCCAGCATACAGGGGGGCAACACTGAAGCTTTCTTT. Amino acid sequence: CASIQGGNTEAFF. The rearrangement links TRBV18 to TRBJ1-1; 8 bases are a match to TRBD1. Trimming at V came to 8 bases and at J to 2 bases, leaving 4 bases not matched to a gene. Germline-derived CDR1 and CDR2 are KGHSH and LQKENI. The CDR3 runs 13 residues.

This rearrangement joins TRBV19 to TRBJ1-1, with D possibly TRBD1 on 5 matching bases. With 7 bases removed from V and 0 bases from J, the gap between germline ends came to 9 bases. Germline assignment: CDR1 LNHDA and CDR2 SQIVND (reference sequence). The CDR3 has 13 residues. CDR3 bases: TGTGCCAGTATGGTCAGGGTGAACACTGAAGCTTTCTTT. Protein: CASMVRVNTEAFF.

The chain uses TRBV6-1 and TRBJ2-7; 7 positions match TRBD1. CDR1 and CDR2 (germline): MNHNS, SASEGT. Losses at the gene ends were 4 bases for V and 4 bases for J; bases not matched to a gene: 13. The CDR3 spans 16 residues. The CDR3 region is CASSVQPGQYLYEQYF. CDR3 bases: TGTGCCAGCAGTGTACAACCGGGACAGTATCTTTACGAGCAGTACTTC.

The chain recombines TRBV6-5 with TRBJ2-1; D is perhaps TRBD1 (5 bases). This CDR3 is 13 amino acids long. Germline V gene data show CDR1 as MNHEY and CDR2 as SVGAGI. V was trimmed by 4 bases and J by 8 bases, leaving 12 bases between them. As DNA, the CDR3 is TGTGCCAGCAGTTCCATAAGGGGCGATGAGCAGTTCTTC. As protein: CASSSIRGDEQFF.

This rearrangement joins TRBV18 to TRBJ2-1; 11 bases fit TRBD2. The trim removed 4 bases at V and 1 base at J, leaving 6 bases unmatched. The CDR3 covers 17 residues. Germline V lookup: CDR1 KGHSH, CDR2 LQKENI. The CDR3 protein is CASSRPGTSGSYNEQFF. CDR3 coding DNA: TGTGCCAGCTCACGTCCCGGGACTAGCGGTTCCTACAATGAGCAGTTCTTC.

This sequence joins TRBV7-2 and TRBJ2-1; 10 nucleotides line up with TRBD2. The CDR3 covers 16 residues. V was pared by 8 bases and J by 4 bases, with 11 bases of the junction left unmatched. The germline V gene encodes CDR1 SGHTA and CDR2 FQGNSA. CDR3 sequence (DNA): TGTGCCAGCTGTAGCGGGGGGACCCTCCTATACAATGAGCAGTTCTTC. This codes for CASCSGGTLLYNEQFF.

The chain has TRBV6-5 and TRBJ1-3; 8 bases fit TRBD1. The CDR3 has 14 residues. V trimming: 5 bases; J trimming: 8 bases; junction bases outside the gene matches: 8. Germline CDR1 MNHEY, CDR2 SVGAGI. The CDR3 DNA reads TGTGCCAGCAGTGGTGTAGACAGGGGTTACACCATATATTTT. It encodes CASSGVDRGYTIYF.

The rearrangement joins TRBV21-1 to TRBJ2-3; no check of the table's D call, TRBD2, against the DNA was made. TRBV21-1 is described as a pseudogene. The CDR3 sequence is 16 residues long. The CDR3 loop reads CASSKAKLAETDTQYF. The CDR3, as DNA: TGTGCCAGCAGCAAAGCCAAACTAGCGGAGACAGATACGCAGTATTTT.

V usage is TRBV5-1 and J usage is TRBJ2-2; 9 bases match TRBD2. The ends lost 0 bases at V and 5 bases at J; junction bases unmatched: 5. The CDR3 has 16 amino acids. Germline V lookup: CDR1 SGHRS, CDR2 YFSETQ. The DNA of the CDR3 is TGCGCCAGCAGCTTGGTAGCGGGAGATCATACCGGGGAGCTGTTTTTT. Translated, it gives CASSLVAGDHTGELFF.